A single sample gave rise to the 32 T cell receptor beta chains below, sequenced in a study of Ad26.COV2.S vaccination and SARS-CoV-2 variants. Here immunoSEQ multiplex PCR was the method, and the copy in TCRdb shows in-frame clones only, minus some. The data show 350,000 to 500,000 clones, approximately 89% seen once. Treatment reported: around 19 received Ad26.COV2.S at low or high dose, single or two shots; about 5 received placebo; per-sample allocation not given. Day 63 following the first vaccine or placebo injection was when the samples were taken. Specimen: peripheral blood, collected in a trial of Ad26.COV2.S vaccine versus placebo. These receptors were taken from a person between 18 and 65 years old who received the Ad26.COV2.S COVID-19 vaccine or a placebo.

Only a few counts were recorded for this clone. The chain joins TRBV5-6 to TRBJ2-1, with unresolved D. CDR1 is SGHDT, CDR2 YYEEEE, per germline. V was clipped by 0 bases and J by 1 base, with 8 bases between them. The CDR3 consists of 15 residues. In nucleotides, the CDR3 is TGTGCCAGCAGCTTGGTTACTTCTTCCTACAATGAGCAGTTCTTC. It codes for CASSLVTSSYNEQFF.

This chain joins TRBV6-2 or TRBV6-3 and TRBJ1-5; no clear D. Trimming pared 5 bases from V and 6 bases from J, leaving 8 bases between. Germline CDR1 and CDR2: MNHEY and SVGEGT. This CDR3 has 12 residues. CDR3 loop: CASSLRSQPQHF. The DNA of the CDR3 is TGTGCCAGCAGTCTAAGGAGTCAGCCCCAGCATTTT.

The chain employs TRBV29-1 and TRBJ2-3; a weak D match, TRBD1 (6 bases). The V gene's germline CDR1 is SQVTM and CDR2 ANQGSEA. The CDR3 contains 16 residues. Between the trimmed V and J ends, which lost 8 bases and 2 bases, there was a span of 23 bases. In DNA form, the CDR3 reads TGCAGCTCCCATACAGGGAATCCTCTGTTCACAGATACGCAGTATTTT. The encoded protein is CSSHTGNPLFTDTQYF.

The V gene is TRBV2, the J gene TRBJ1-5, with 9 bases identical to TRBD1. V gave up 7 bases and J gave up 3 bases; unmatched junction bases: 16. The CDR3 length is 18 residues. Germline CDR1 and CDR2: SNHLY and FYNNEI. Written as DNA, the CDR3 is TGTGCCAGCAACCGTTTCCCCCCCGGGACAGGGTACAATCAGCCCCAGCATTTT. It specifies CASNRFPPGTGYNQPQHF.

The CDR3 region is CASSQQSNTEAFF. The CDR3 region has the DNA TGTGCCAGCAGCCAACAGTCGAACACTGAAGCTTTCTTT. The chain employs TRBV7-8 and TRBJ1-1, with D unclear. Germline V lookup: CDR1 SGHVS, CDR2 FQNEAQ. The CDR3 is 13 residues long. V shed 5 bases and J shed 1 base, with 8 bases lying between them.

The rearrangement joins TRBV15 to TRBJ2-3; D is undetermined. V was trimmed by 2 bases and J by 3 bases, leaving 6 bases between them. The CDR3 length is 13 residues. CDR1 is LNHNV, CDR2 YYDKDF, per germline (reference sequence). The CDR3, as DNA: TGTGCCACCAGCAGAACCGCTACAGATACGCAGTATTTT. Its translation is CATSRTATDTQYF. Combining the CDR3 with reference TRBV15 and TRBJ2-3 gives the whole variable domain DAMVIQNPRYQVTQFGKPVTLSCSQTLNHNVMYWYQQKSSQAPKLLFHYYDKDFNNEADTPDNFQSRRPNTSFCFLDIRSPGLGDTAMYLCATSRTATDTQYFGPGTRLTVL.

With respect to this clone: Different DNA sequences within this sample yield the same CDR3. The J gene is TRBJ1-2, the V gene TRBV18; 8 bases map to TRBD1. The V segment lost 2 bases and the J segment 1 base; nucleotides outside the gene matches: 3. The germline gives CDR1 KGHSH, CDR2 LQKENI. The CDR3 runs to 15 residues. The CDR3 nucleotides are TGTGCCAGCTCACCAGGGACAGGTGATAACTATGGCTACACCTTC. Translating gives CASSPGTGDNYGYTF.

The rearrangement uses TRBV11-3 and TRBJ1-3; D call uncertain. Germline assignment: CDR1 SGHNT and CDR2 YENEEA. The V gene lost 6 bases and the J gene lost 3 bases, with 9 bases spanning the gap. This CDR3 has 13 residues. The CDR3 sequence is CASSSTLGNTIYF. The DNA for the CDR3 is TGTGCCAGCAGTTCGACCCTTGGAAACACCATATATTTT.

The chain recombines TRBV25-1 with TRBJ1-2; D is unresolved. CDR1 is MGHDK and CDR2 is SYGVNS in the germline V gene. Between the trimmed V and J ends, which lost 8 bases and 6 bases, there was a span of 7 bases. The CDR3 has 10 residues. This CDR3 reads CASLDDGYTF. The DNA for the CDR3 is TGTGCCAGCCTCGATGATGGCTACACCTTC.

This clone was counted once. This chain joins TRBV10-3 and TRBJ1-5; D gene ambiguous. CDR3 length equals 11 residues. Trimming stripped 8 bases from V and 3 bases from J, with 5 bases between. The germline V gene encodes CDR1 ENHRY and CDR2 SYGVKD. The CDR3 DNA follows: TGTGCCATCGGTCCCAATCAGCCCCAGCATTTT. Protein sequence: CAIGPNQPQHF.

This chain connects TRBV7-3 to TRBJ2-3; D is uncertain. Germline V gene data show CDR1 as SGHTA and CDR2 as FQGTGA. The CDR3 has 14 residues. Trimming pared 5 bases from V and 2 bases from J, leaving 11 bases between. CDR3 sequence: CASSQLGPTDTQYF. In DNA form, the CDR3 reads TGTGCCAGCAGCCAGTTAGGGCCCACAGATACGCAGTATTTT. The complete variable domain, with remaining parts taken from reference TRBV7-3 and TRBJ2-3, reads GAGVSQTPSNKVTEKGKYVELRCDPISGHTALYWYRQSLGQGPEFLIYFQGTGAADDSGLPNDRFFAVRPEGSVSTLKIQRTERGDSAVYLCASSQLGPTDTQYFGPGTRLTVL.

CDR3 in DNA: TGTGCCAGCAGCTTATATGGCGGGGGGGCAGAAGTTGACGAGCAGTACTTC. Protein product: CASSLYGGGAEVDEQYF. V and J are TRBV7-2 and TRBJ2-7, with 9 bases aligning to TRBD2. Germline values: CDR1 SGHTA, CDR2 FQGNSA. V trimming: 2 bases; J trimming: 5 bases; junction bases outside the gene matches: 13. The CDR3 contains 17 residues.

This clone was seen a handful of times. This chain joins TRBV6-2 or TRBV6-3 and TRBJ2-3; D may be TRBD1 (6 bases). CDR3 length: 14 amino acids. The ends were cut back, 4 bases at V and 5 bases at J, with 13 bases in the middle. Per germline, CDR1 MNHEY and CDR2 SVGEGT. The CDR3 DNA sequence: TGTGCCAGCAGTTTCCTCCTCAGGGGAGATACGCAGTATTTT. Amino acids: CASSFLLRGDTQYF.

The chain has TRBV6-2 or TRBV6-3 and TRBJ2-3; 8 nucleotides line up with TRBD2. CDR3 length equals 16 residues. Trimming cost V 4 bases and J 0 bases; bases outside gene matches: 6. Germline V gene lookup returns CDR1 MNHEY and CDR2 SVGEGT. CDR3 sequence reads: CASSFVLAASTDTQYF. CDR3 bases: TGTGCCAGCAGTTTTGTACTAGCGGCGAGCACAGATACGCAGTATTTT.

This rearrangement joins TRBV4-2 to TRBJ2-5, with D maybe TRBD2 (7 bases). Per the germline V gene, CDR1 is LGHNA and CDR2 is YNFKEQ. The CDR3 totals 18 residues. V lost 1 base and J 1 base, leaving 19 bases between the germline ends. CDR3: CASSQGRGPAVLQETQYF. DNA for the CDR3: TGTGCCAGCAGCCAAGGGCGGGGGCCCGCCGTCCTCCAAGAGACCCAGTACTTC.

The chain uses TRBV7-9 and TRBJ1-3; D gene uncertain. Trimming removed 1 base at V and 3 bases at J, with 1 base between. Germline V gives CDR1 SEHNR, CDR2 FQNEAQ (reference sequence). This CDR3 has 12 residues. This CDR3 is CASSLVGNTIYF. For the CDR3, the DNA is TGTGCCAGCAGCTTAGTTGGAAACACCATATATTTT.

CDR3 amino acids: CASSSGTSGVYSYEQYF. The CDR3 DNA reads TGTGCCAGCAGCTCCGGGACTAGCGGGGTTTACTCCTACGAGCAGTACTTC. The V call is TRBV5-8, the J call TRBJ2-7; 13 bases match TRBD2. The junction had 6 bases not matched to a gene; V was cut back by 3 bases and J by 0 bases. This CDR3 has 17 amino acids. The germline CDR1 and CDR2 sequences are SGHTS and YDEGEE.

The rearrangement links TRBV29-1 to TRBJ2-3, with D possibly called TRBD1 or TRBD2 (5 bases each). Germline V gives CDR1 SQVTM, CDR2 ANQGSEA. The CDR3 loop spans 16 amino acids. Trimming removed 1 base at V and 1 base at J, with 15 bases between. CDR3 protein: CSVEGSRVRGTDTQYF. The CDR3 DNA is TGCAGCGTTGAAGGCTCCAGGGTGAGGGGCACAGATACGCAGTATTTT.

CDR3 sequence (DNA): TGTGCCAGCACAAGGGGGCTAGCGGGGTATGAGCAGTTCTTC. It is translated as CASTRGLAGYEQFF. The V call is TRBV6-6, the J call TRBJ2-1, with TRBD2 matching 9 bases. With V trimmed by 7 bases and J by 8 bases, 9 bases remained unmatched. CDR1 MNHNY and CDR2 SVGAGI come from the germline V gene (reference sequence). CDR3 size: 14 residues.

The chain carries TRBV7-9 and TRBJ1-1; tentatively, D is TRBD1 (5 bases). The V and J ends lost 2 bases and 1 base respectively, with 14 bases between them. CDR1 and CDR2 from the germline V gene are SEHNR and FQNEAQ (reference sequence). The CDR3 totals 16 residues. Here the CDR3 reads CASSLPRSTGNTEAFF. DNA of the CDR3: TGTGCCAGCAGCTTACCAAGATCAACAGGGAACACTGAAGCTTTCTTT.

The rearrangement links TRBV7-2 to TRBJ1-5; D is ambiguous. The V gene lost 2 bases and the J gene lost 1 base, with 9 bases spanning the gap. Germline CDR1 reads SGHTA; CDR2 reads FQGNSA. The CDR3 has 15 amino acids. CDR3 sequence reads: CASSLKGSSNQPQHF. DNA of the CDR3: TGTGCCAGCAGCTTAAAGGGTAGCAGCAATCAGCCCCAGCATTTT. The variable domain in full, completed from reference TRBV7-2 and TRBJ1-5, reads GAGVSQSPSNKVTEKGKDVELRCDPISGHTALYWYRQSLGQGLEFLIYFQGNSAPDKSGLPSDRFSAERTGGSVSTLTIQRTQQEDSAVYLCASSLKGSSNQPQHFGDGTRLSIL.

This clone was recorded a few times. This sequence joins TRBV7-9 and TRBJ1-1; tentatively, D is TRBD1 (5 bases). The CDR3 is made up of 15 amino acids. V dropped 2 bases and J dropped 5 bases, with 15 bases sitting between them. CDR1 and CDR2 (germline): SEHNR, FQNEAQ (reference sequence). The CDR3 bases are TGTGCCAGCAGCTTAAAACTCGGGGGAGGGACTGAAGCTTTCTTT. Translated: CASSLKLGGGTEAFF. The variable domain in full, completed from reference TRBV7-9 and TRBJ1-1, reads DTGVSQNPRHKITKRGQNVTFRCDPISEHNRLYWYRQTLGQGPEFLTYFQNEAQLEKSRLLSDRFSAERPKGSFSTLEIQRTEQGDSAMYLCASSLKLGGGTEAFFGQGTRLTVV.

The chain is built from TRBV19 and TRBJ1-4, with a tentative D call TRBD1 (6 bases). The V end was cut by 5 bases, the J end by 5 bases, with 18 bases between. Germline-derived CDR1 and CDR2 are LNHDA and SQIVND (reference sequence). The length of the CDR3 is 16 residues. CDR3 protein: CASSRLGGRLNEKLFF. The CDR3 DNA is TGTGCCAGTAGTCGTCTAGGGGGGAGGTTGAATGAAAAACTGTTTTTT. Looking up the rest from reference TRBV19 and TRBJ1-4 gives the full variable domain: DGGITQSPKYLFRKEGQNVTLSCEQNLNHDAMYWYRQDPGQGLRLIYYSQIVNDFQKGDIAEGYSVSREKKESFPLTVTSAQKNPTAFYLCASSRLGGRLNEKLFFGSGTQLSVL.

The CDR3, as DNA: TGTGCCACCAGTGACCCTACCAAAGGGGGGGGTGAGCAGTTCTTC. Translation: CATSDPTKGGGEQFF. The chain uses TRBV24-1 and TRBJ2-1; weak D call: TRBD2 (7 bases). CDR3 length: 15 amino acids. Trimming stripped 4 bases from V and 9 bases from J, with 18 bases between. The V gene's germline CDR1 is KGHDR and CDR2 SFDVKD.

The CDR3 loop reads CASSLKWTNSPLHF. CDR3 coding DNA: TGTGCCAGCAGCTTAAAGTGGACTAATTCACCCCTCCACTTT. The rearrangement uses TRBV7-2 and TRBJ1-6; D gene uncertain. V was cut by 2 bases and J by 6 bases, with 8 bases left in between. This CDR3 comprises 14 residues. Germline loops: CDR1 SGHTA, CDR2 FQGNSA.

There are a few counts of this clone. V usage is TRBV2 and J usage is TRBJ2-1, with 7 bases fitting TRBD2. The CDR3 sequence is 14 residues long. Trimming removed 6 bases from V and 12 bases from J; junction bases left unmatched: 14. Germline V gene lookup returns CDR1 SNHLY and CDR2 FYNNEI. CDR3 loop: CASRRVGRESSQFF. The CDR3 DNA is TGTGCCAGCAGGCGGGTGGGGCGGGAGTCTTCGCAGTTCTTC.

The chain couples TRBV7-8 to TRBJ1-3; no reliable D call. Per the germline V gene, CDR1 is SGHVS and CDR2 is FQNEAQ. The CDR3 is made up of 14 amino acids. Trimming left V 5 bases short and J 8 bases short, with 16 bases between. The CDR3 loop is CASSPPDRLDTIYF. Here the CDR3 DNA reads TGTGCCAGCAGCCCACCCGATCGCCTTGACACCATATATTTT.

The count of this clone is one. CDR3 region: CASSLEGFEQYV. The CDR3 nucleotides read TGTGCCAGCAGCTTGGAAGGTTTCGAGCAGTACGTC. The genes are TRBV11-3 and TRBJ2-7, with D uncertain. There are 12 residues in the CDR3. Germline CDR1 SGHNT, CDR2 YENEEA. V was shortened by 3 bases and J by 6 bases, with 9 bases between the two germline ends.

The rearrangement joins TRBV18 to TRBJ1-1; D is unclear. V lost 0 bases and J lost 7, with 12 bases in between. CDR1 is KGHSH and CDR2 is LQKENI in the germline V gene. This CDR3 is 14 amino acids long. The CDR3 DNA sequence: TGTGCCAGCTCACCACCGGGCTCAGCGGATGAAGCTTTCTTT. Its translation: CASSPPGSADEAFF.

The chain employs TRBV5-6 and TRBJ1-3; D gene ambiguous. V shed 0 bases and J shed 4 bases, with 11 bases lying between them. The CDR3 loop spans 15 amino acids. Germline lookup yields CDR1 SGHDT and CDR2 YYEEEE. The CDR3 here is CASSLARVGGNTIYF. CDR3 DNA sequence: TGTGCCAGCAGCTTGGCGCGGGTTGGCGGAAACACCATATATTTT. Looking up the rest from reference TRBV5-6 and TRBJ1-3 gives the full variable domain: DAGVTQSPTHLIKTRGQQVTLRCSPKSGHDTVSWYQQALGQGPQFIFQYYEEEERQRGNFPDRFSGHQFPNYSSELNVNALLLGDSALYLCASSLARVGGNTIYFGEGSWLTVV.

This chain links TRBV7-8 with TRBJ2-7; weak D call: TRBD1 (5 bases). The CDR3 is made up of 13 amino acids. Trimming took off 4 bases at V and 7 bases at J, with 14 bases between the two ends. CDR1 SGHVS and CDR2 FQNEAQ come from the germline V gene. This CDR3 reads CASSSTGQAEQYV. For the CDR3, the DNA is TGTGCCAGCAGCTCCACCGGACAAGCGGAGCAGTACGTC.

This clone occurred once. This chain joins TRBV7-9 and TRBJ2-1; 11 nucleotides align to TRBD2. Germline V gene sequence: CDR1 SEHNR, CDR2 FQNEAQ (reference sequence). Trimming took 1 base from V and 5 from J; bases not matched to a gene: 7. CDR3 length equals 17 residues. This CDR3 reads CASSLGYLAGGHNEQFF. The CDR3 bases are TGTGCCAGCAGCTTAGGTTATCTAGCGGGAGGTCACAATGAGCAGTTCTTC.